A selection of T cell receptor beta chains follows, all from one sample in a study of blood T cell repertoires in COVID-19. Profiled with immunoSEQ multiplex PCR; TCRdb holds only in-frame clones, not every one. Among a few hundred thousand clones listed, 70% to 90% were seen once. Input material: peripheral blood. Receptors were obtained from a man aged 18 to 30 with active or convalescent COVID-19. Each CDR3 is given with its conserved first and last residue.

j_gene: TRBJ2-7; v_gene: TRBV19; CDR3aa: CASSPGQGLDEQYF
j_gene: TRBJ2-3; v_gene: TRBV12-5; CDR3aa: CASGLVLDGRSYTDTQYF
j_gene: TRBJ1-6; v_gene: TRBV2; CDR3aa: CASRGGSGSPLHF
j_gene: TRBJ1-6; v_gene: TRBV11-2; CDR3aa: CASSLDFGGLAENSPLHF
j_gene: TRBJ1-1; v_gene: TRBV14; CDR3aa: CASSQGGQGPGAFF
j_gene: TRBJ2-7; v_gene: TRBV4-2; CDR3aa: CASSQGAGAGYEQYF
j_gene: TRBJ1-5; v_gene: TRBV6-1; CDR3aa: CASSEMSRGYNQPQHF
j_gene: TRBJ1-1; v_gene: TRBV5-4; CDR3aa: CASGGTSTEAFF
j_gene: TRBJ2-4; v_gene: TRBV6-5; CDR3aa: CASSYSGLAKNIQYF
j_gene: TRBJ1-3; v_gene: TRBV6-1; CDR3aa: CASSEIGRGNTIYF
j_gene: TRBJ2-7; v_gene: TRBV9; CDR3aa: CASSVEQGYEQYF
j_gene: TRBJ2-7; v_gene: TRBV28; CDR3aa: CASSRGSLYEQYF
j_gene: TRBJ2-7; v_gene: TRBV4-2; CDR3aa: CASSQVSGENYEQYF
j_gene: TRBJ1-1; v_gene: TRBV6-5; CDR3aa: CASSYRQGAGNTEAFF
j_gene: TRBJ1-6; v_gene: TRBV11-2; CDR3aa: CASSLERGSPLHF
j_gene: TRBJ2-1; v_gene: TRBV19; CDR3aa: CASSISQGLHNEQFF
j_gene: TRBJ2-5; v_gene: TRBV7-2; CDR3aa: CASSPLTGETQYF
j_gene: TRBJ2-1; v_gene: TRBV5-1; CDR3aa: CASSQINRGPYNEQFF
j_gene: TRBJ2-7; v_gene: TRBV21-1; CDR3aa: CASSTQGQGSPFYEQYF
j_gene: TRBJ2-1; v_gene: TRBV4-3; CDR3aa: CASSQDFLSNEQFF
j_gene: TRBJ1-2; v_gene: TRBV12-3/TRBV12-4; CDR3aa: CASSGTSNYGYTF
j_gene: TRBJ2-7; v_gene: TRBV10-3; CDR3aa: CAISEFMASGGAQGSYEQYF
j_gene: TRBJ2-5; v_gene: TRBV7-9; CDR3aa: CASSPQGPGETQYF
j_gene: TRBJ1-6; v_gene: TRBV5-1; CDR3aa: CASSVGQSAGSYNSPLHF
j_gene: TRBJ2-1; v_gene: TRBV24-1; CDR3aa: CATSDRTIYNEQFF
j_gene: TRBJ1-1; v_gene: TRBV25-1; CDR3aa: CASNQGNTEAFF
j_gene: TRBJ2-7; v_gene: TRBV29-1; CDR3aa: CSVGGPSYEQYF
j_gene: TRBJ2-3; v_gene: TRBV5-1; CDR3aa: CASSSIAGVPDTQYF
j_gene: TRBJ2-2; v_gene: TRBV28; CDR3aa: CASSPTGGFTGELFF
j_gene: TRBJ2-3; v_gene: TRBV5-1; CDR3aa: CASSLGTTSGGDTQYF